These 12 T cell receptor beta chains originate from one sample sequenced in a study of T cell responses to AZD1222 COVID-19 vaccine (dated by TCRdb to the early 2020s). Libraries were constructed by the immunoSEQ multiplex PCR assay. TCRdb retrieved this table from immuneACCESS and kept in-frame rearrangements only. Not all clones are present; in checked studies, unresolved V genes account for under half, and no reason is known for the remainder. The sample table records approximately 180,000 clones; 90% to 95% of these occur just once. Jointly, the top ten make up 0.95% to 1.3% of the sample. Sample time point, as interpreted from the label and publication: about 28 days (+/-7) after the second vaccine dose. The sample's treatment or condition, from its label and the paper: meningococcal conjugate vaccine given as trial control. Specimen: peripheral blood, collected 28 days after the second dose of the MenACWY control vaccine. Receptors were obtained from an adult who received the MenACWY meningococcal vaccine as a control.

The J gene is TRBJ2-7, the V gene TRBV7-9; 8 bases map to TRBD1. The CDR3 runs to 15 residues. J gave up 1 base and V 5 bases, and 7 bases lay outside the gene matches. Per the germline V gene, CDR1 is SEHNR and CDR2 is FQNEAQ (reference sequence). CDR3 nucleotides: TGTGCCAGCAGCCAACAGGGGGGCGGATCCTACGAGCAGTACTTC. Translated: CASSQQGGGSYEQYF. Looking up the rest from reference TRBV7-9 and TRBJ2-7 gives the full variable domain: DTGVSQNPRHKITKRGQNVTFRCDPISEHNRLYWYRQTLGQGPEFLTYFQNEAQLEKSRLLSDRFSAERPKGSFSTLEIQRTEQGDSAMYLCASSQQGGGSYEQYFGPGTRLTVT.

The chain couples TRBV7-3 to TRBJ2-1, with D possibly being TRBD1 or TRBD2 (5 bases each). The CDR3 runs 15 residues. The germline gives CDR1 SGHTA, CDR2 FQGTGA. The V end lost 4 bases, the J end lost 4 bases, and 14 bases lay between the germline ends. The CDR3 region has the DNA TGTGCCAGCAGCTCCTCCGGGACCCCATACAATGAGCAGTTCTTC. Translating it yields CASSSSGTPYNEQFF.

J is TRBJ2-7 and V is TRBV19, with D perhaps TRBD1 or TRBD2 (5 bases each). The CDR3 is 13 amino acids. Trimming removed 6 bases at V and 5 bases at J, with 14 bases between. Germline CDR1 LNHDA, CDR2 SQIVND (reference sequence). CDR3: CASRSSGRHEQYF. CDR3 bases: TGTGCCAGTAGATCCTCGGGGCGCCACGAGCAGTACTTC.

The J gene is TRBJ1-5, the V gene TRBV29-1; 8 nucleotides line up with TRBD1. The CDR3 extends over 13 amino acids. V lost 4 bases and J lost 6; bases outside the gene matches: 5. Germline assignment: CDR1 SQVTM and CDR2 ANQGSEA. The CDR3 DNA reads TGCAGCGTTGTAGCAGGGGGCGGTCAGCCCCAGCATTTT. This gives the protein CSVVAGGGQPQHF.

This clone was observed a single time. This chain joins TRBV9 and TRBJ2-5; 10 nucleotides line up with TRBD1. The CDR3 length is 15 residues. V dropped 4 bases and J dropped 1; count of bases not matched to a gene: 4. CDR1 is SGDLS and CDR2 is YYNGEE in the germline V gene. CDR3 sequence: CASSLWTGGQETQYF. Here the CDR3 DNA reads TGTGCCAGCAGCCTATGGACAGGGGGCCAAGAGACCCAGTACTTC.

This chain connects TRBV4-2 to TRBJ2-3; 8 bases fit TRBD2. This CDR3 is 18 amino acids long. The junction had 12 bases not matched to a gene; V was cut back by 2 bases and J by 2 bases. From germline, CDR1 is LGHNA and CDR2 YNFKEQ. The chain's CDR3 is CASSQPGTSGGTTDTQYF. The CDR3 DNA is TGTGCCAGCAGCCAACCGGGGACAAGCGGGGGAACCACAGATACGCAGTATTTT.

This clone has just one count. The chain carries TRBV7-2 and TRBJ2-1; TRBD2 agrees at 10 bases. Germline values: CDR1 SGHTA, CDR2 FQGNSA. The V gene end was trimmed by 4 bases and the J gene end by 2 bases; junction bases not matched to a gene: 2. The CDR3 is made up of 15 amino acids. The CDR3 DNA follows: TGTGCCAGCAGCTCTAGCGGGGGCCCCTACAATGAGCAGTTCTTC. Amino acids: CASSSSGGPYNEQFF.

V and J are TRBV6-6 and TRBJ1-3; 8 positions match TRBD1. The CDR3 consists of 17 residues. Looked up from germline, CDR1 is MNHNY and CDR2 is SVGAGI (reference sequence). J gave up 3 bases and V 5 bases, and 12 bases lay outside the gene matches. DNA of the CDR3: TGTGCCAGCAGTCGTAGGGACCAGGGGGCGGGTGGAAACACCATATATTTT. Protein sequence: CASSRRDQGAGGNTIYF.

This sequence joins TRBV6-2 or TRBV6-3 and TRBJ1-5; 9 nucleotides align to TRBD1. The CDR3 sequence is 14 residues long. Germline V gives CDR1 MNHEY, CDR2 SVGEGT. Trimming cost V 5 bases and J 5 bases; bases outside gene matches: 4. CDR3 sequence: CASSQTGGYQPQHF. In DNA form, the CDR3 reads TGTGCCAGCAGTCAGACAGGGGGATATCAGCCCCAGCATTTT.

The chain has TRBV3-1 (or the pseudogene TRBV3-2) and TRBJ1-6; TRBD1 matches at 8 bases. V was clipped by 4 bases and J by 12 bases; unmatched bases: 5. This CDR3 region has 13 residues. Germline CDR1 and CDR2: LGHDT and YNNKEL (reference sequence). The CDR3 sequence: CASSRVTGEPLHF. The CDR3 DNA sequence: TGTGCCAGCAGCCGAGTGACAGGGGAACCCCTCCACTTT.

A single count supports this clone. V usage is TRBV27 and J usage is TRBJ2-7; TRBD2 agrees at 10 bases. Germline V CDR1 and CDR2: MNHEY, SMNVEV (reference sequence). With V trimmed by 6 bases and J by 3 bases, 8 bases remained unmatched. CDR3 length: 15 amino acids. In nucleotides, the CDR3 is TGTGCCAGCAGGGAGGGACTAGCGAGAATCTACGAGCAGTACTTC. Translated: CASREGLARIYEQYF.

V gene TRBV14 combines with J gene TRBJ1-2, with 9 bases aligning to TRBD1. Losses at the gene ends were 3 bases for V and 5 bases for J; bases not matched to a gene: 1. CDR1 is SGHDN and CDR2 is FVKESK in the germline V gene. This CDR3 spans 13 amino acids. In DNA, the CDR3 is TGTGCCAGCAGCCAGACAGGGGGGTATGGCTACACCTTC. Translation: CASSQTGGYGYTF.